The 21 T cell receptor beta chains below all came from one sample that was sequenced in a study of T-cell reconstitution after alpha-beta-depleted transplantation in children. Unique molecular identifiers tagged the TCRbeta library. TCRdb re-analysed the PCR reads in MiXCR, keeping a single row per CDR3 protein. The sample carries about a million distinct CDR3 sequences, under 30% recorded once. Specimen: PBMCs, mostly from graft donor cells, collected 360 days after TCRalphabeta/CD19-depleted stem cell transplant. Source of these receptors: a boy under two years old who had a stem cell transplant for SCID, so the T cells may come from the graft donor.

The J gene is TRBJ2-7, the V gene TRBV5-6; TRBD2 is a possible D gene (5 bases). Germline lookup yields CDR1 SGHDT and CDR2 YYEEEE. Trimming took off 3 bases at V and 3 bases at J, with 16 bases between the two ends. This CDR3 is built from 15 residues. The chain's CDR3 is CASSWRAPGGYEQYF. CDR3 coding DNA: TGTGCCAGCAGCTGGCGGGCTCCGGGCGGCTACGAGCAGTACTTC.

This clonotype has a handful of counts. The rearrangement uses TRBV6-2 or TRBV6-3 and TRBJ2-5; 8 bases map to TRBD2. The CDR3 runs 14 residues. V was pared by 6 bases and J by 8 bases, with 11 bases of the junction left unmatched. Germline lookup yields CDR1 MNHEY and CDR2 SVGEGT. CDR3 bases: TGTGCCAGCAGCCAGGAGCGGGGGTGGAGTACCCAGTACTTC. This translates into CASSQERGWSTQYF.

In nucleotides, the CDR3 is TGTGCCAGCAGCCAAGTAGGAGGGACAGGGAACTATGGCTACACCTTC. Its protein product is CASSQVGGTGNYGYTF. The genes are TRBV4-2 and TRBJ1-2; 9 bases align to TRBD1. Germline V gene sequence: CDR1 LGHNA, CDR2 YNFKEQ. V lost 1 base to trimming and J lost 2 bases; unmatched junction nucleotides: 5. The CDR3 is made up of 16 amino acids.

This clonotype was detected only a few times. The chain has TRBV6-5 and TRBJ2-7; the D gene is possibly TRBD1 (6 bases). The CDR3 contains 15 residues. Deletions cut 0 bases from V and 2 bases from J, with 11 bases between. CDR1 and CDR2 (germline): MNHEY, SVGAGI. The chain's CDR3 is CASSYSTGKAYEQYF. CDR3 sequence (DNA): TGTGCCAGCAGTTACTCTACAGGGAAGGCCTACGAGCAGTACTTC.

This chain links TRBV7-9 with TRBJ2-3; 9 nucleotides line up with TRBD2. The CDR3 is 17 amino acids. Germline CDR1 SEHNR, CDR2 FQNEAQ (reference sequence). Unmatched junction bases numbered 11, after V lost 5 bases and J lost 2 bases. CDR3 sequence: CASSPRLLAGNTDTQYF. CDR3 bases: TGTGCCAGCAGCCCCCGTCTGCTAGCGGGGAACACAGATACGCAGTATTTT.

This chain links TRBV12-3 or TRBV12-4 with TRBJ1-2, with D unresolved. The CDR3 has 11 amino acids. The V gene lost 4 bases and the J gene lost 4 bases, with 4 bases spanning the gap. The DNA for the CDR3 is TGTGCCAGCAGTTCCCCCTATGGCTACACCTTC. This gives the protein CASSSPYGYTF.

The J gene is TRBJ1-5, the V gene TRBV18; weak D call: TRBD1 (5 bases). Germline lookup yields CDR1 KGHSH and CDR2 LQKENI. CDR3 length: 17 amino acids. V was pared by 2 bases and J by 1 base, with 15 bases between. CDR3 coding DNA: TGTGCCAGCTCACCATCGGGCACAGAGGGGAGCAATCAGCCCCAGCATTTT. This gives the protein CASSPSGTEGSNQPQHF. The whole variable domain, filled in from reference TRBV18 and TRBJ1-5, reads NAGVMQNPRHLVRRRGQEARLRCSPMKGHSHVYWYRQLPEEGLKFMVYLQKENIIDESGMPKERFSAEFPKEGPSILRIQQVVRGDSAAYFCASSPSGTEGSNQPQHFGDGTRLSIL.

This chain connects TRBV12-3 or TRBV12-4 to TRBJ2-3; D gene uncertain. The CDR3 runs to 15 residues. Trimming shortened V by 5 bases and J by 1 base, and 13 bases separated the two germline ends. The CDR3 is CASSPGPSGTDTQYF. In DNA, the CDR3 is TGTGCCAGCAGTCCCGGGCCCTCGGGCACAGATACGCAGTATTTT.

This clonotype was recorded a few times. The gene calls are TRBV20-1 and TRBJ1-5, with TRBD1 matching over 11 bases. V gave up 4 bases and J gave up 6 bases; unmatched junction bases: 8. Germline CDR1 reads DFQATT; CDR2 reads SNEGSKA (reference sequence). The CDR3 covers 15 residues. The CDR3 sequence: CSANTDRGLVQPQHF. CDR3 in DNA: TGCAGTGCTAACACGGACAGGGGGCTGGTTCAGCCCCAGCATTTT.

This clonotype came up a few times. CDR3 nucleotide sequence: TGCAGTGCTAGCCCTACAGGGGATGGGTCACCCCTCCACTTT. Encoded protein: CSASPTGDGSPLHF. The chain joins TRBV20-1 to TRBJ1-6; 7 bases agree with TRBD1. V shed 3 bases and J 10 bases; nucleotides not matched to a gene: 9. The CDR3 totals 14 residues. Germline V gene sequence: CDR1 DFQATT, CDR2 SNEGSKA (reference sequence).

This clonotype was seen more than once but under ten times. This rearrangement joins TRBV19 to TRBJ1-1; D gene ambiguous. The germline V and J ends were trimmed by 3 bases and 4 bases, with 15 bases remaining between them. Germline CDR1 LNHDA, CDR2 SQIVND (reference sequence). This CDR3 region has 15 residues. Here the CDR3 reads CASSISAAAFTEAFF. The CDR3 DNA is TGTGCCAGTAGTATTTCGGCGGCGGCGTTCACTGAAGCTTTCTTT.

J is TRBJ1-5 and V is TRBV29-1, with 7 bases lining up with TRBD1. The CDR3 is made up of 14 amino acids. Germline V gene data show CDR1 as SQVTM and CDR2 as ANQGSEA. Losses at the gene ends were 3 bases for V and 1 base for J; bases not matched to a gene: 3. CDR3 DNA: TGCAGCGTTGATACAGGGGAGAGCAATCAGCCCCAGCATTTT. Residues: CSVDTGESNQPQHF.

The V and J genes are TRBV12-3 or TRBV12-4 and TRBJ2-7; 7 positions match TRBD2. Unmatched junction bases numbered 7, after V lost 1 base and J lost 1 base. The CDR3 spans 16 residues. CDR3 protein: CASSLGLAEPSYEQYF. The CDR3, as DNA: TGTGCCAGCAGTTTAGGGCTAGCGGAACCTTCCTACGAGCAGTACTTC.

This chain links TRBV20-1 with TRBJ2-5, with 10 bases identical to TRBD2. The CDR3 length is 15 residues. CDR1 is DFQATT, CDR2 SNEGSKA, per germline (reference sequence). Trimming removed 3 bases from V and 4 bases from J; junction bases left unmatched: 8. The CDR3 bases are TGCAGTGCTAGCCCGACTAGCGGGTCCCTAGAGACCCAGTACTTC. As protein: CSASPTSGSLETQYF.

Here the CDR3 DNA reads TGTGCCAGCAGCCTACACCTGACAGTTGTCACTGAAGCTTTCTTT. Its translation: CASSLHLTVVTEAFF. V is TRBV7-2 and J is TRBJ1-1; D may be TRBD1 (5 bases). Trimming pared 5 bases from V and 4 bases from J, leaving 17 bases between. This CDR3 has 15 residues. From germline, CDR1 is SGHTA and CDR2 FQGNSA.

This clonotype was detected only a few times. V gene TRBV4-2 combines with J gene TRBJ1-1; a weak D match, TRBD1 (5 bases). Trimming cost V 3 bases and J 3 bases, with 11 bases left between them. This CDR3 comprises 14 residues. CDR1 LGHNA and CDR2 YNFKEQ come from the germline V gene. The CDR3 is CASSHPQADTEAFF. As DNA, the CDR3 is TGTGCCAGCAGCCATCCACAGGCGGACACTGAAGCTTTCTTT.

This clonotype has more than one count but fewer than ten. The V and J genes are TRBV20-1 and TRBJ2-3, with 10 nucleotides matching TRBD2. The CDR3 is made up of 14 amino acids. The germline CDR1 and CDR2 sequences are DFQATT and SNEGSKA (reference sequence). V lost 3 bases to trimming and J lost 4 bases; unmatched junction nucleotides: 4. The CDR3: CSASFLAGADTQYF. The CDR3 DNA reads TGCAGTGCTAGTTTTCTAGCGGGAGCAGATACGCAGTATTTT.

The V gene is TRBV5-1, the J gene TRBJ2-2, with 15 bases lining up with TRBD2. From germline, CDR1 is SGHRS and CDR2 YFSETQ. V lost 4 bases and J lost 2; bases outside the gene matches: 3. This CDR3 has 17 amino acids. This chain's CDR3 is CASSGTSGGRNTGELFF. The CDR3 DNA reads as TGCGCCAGCAGCGGGACTAGCGGGGGGCGCAACACCGGGGAGCTGTTTTTT.

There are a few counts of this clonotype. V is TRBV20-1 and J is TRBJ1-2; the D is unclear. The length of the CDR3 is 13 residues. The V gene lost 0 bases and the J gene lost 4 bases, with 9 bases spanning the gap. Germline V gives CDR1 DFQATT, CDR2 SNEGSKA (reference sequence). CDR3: CSARDLRPYGYTF. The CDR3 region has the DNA TGCAGTGCTAGAGATTTACGGCCCTATGGCTACACCTTC.

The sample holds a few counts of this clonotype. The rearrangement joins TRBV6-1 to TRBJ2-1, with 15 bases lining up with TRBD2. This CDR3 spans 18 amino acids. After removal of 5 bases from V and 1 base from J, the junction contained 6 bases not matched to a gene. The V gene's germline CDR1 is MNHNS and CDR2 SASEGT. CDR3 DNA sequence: TGTGCCAGCAGTCGCATCGGGACTAGCGGGGGGTCCTACAATGAGCAGTTCTTC. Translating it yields CASSRIGTSGGSYNEQFF.

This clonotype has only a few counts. The CDR3 sequence is CASSQAGRRGYTF. The CDR3 DNA reads TGTGCCAGCAGCCAAGCGGGGAGGCGAGGCTACACCTTC. The V and J genes are TRBV4-2 and TRBJ1-2; D is unclear. Trimming removed 1 base at V and 8 bases at J, with 11 bases between. The CDR3 contains 13 residues. Germline V CDR1 and CDR2: LGHNA, YNFKEQ.